This TCR beta chain was obtained from a study of blood T cells in healthy people across ages. Study conclusions and caveats: Diversity figures derived from one million T cells were judged to underestimate the true value. Among T cells, TCR beta diversity per million cells dropped roughly linearly as age rose.

It was with a sample-barcoded 5' primer and a J-beta primer mix that a second PCR of roughly 6 to 11 cycles was run. TCRdb reprocessed the 5' RACE reads via MiXCR and lists one record per CDR3 protein. The sample lists around 1.5 million distinct CDR3 sequences, about 31% seen once, with about 11% in the top ten. Of note for this clonotype: Its specificity is unknown.

The V and J ends lost 5 bases and 3 bases, in that order; junction bases with no gene match: 4. This CDR3 spans 12 amino acids. The germline gives CDR1 GTSNPN, CDR2 SVGIG (reference sequence). Russia was home to the donors, healthy Caucasian individuals aged roughly 6 to 90. The specimen was blood. This sequence originates from a woman in her twenties or thirties in good health. V gene TRBV30 combines with J gene TRBJ2-7; 7 bases line up with TRBD1. CDR3 DNA: TGTGCCTGGGGGGGACAGCTCTACGAGCAGTACTTC. Amino acid sequence: CAWGGQLYEQYF.